Each of the 21 T cell receptor beta chains below was sequenced from the same sample in a study of blood T cell repertoires in COVID-19. Profiled with immunoSEQ multiplex PCR; TCRdb holds only in-frame clones, not every one. The sample contains over 130,000 clones, around 82% of which appear only once. Material for sequencing was peripheral blood. These receptors were taken from a woman aged 60 to 75 with acute or convalescent COVID-19.

This chain links TRBV7-8 with TRBJ2-5; 12 nucleotides match TRBD1. The CDR3 runs 16 residues. Germline V gene data show CDR1 as SGHVS and CDR2 as FQNEAQ. The junction had 9 bases not matched to a gene; V was cut back by 5 bases and J by 5 bases. Here the CDR3 reads CASSLRDRGLLETQYF. The CDR3, as DNA: TGTGCCAGCAGCCTCCGGGACAGGGGGCTTCTTGAGACCCAGTACTTC.

This chain connects TRBV12-3 or TRBV12-4 to TRBJ1-2; D remains unclear. Deletions cut 7 bases from V and 5 bases from J, with 11 bases between. The CDR3 is 12 residues long. The CDR3 protein is CASTSQNYGYTF. CDR3 bases: TGTGCCAGCACCTCCCAGAATTATGGCTACACCTTC.

The count of this clone is one. The V and J genes are TRBV18 and TRBJ2-6; the D gene is possibly TRBD1 (6 bases). The length of the CDR3 is 18 residues. Germline assignment: CDR1 KGHSH and CDR2 LQKENI. With 0 bases removed from V and 0 bases from J, the gap between germline ends came to 12 bases. Written as DNA, the CDR3 is TGTGCCAGCTCACCACCTGGGACATTGGACTCTGGGGCCAACGTCCTGACTTTC. This encodes CASSPPGTLDSGANVLTF.

This chain links TRBV29-1 with TRBJ2-7; D is ambiguous. The CDR3 consists of 11 residues. The V end was cut by 5 bases, the J end by 0 bases, with 5 bases between. From germline, CDR1 is SQVTM and CDR2 ANQGSEA. The CDR3: CSVLDSYEQYF. The CDR3 bases are TGCAGCGTTTTAGACTCCTACGAGCAGTACTTC.

This clone occurred a few times. The V gene is TRBV1, the J gene TRBJ1-4; TRBD1 is the table's D call and was not checked against the DNA. TRBV1 constitutes a pseudogene. This CDR3 has 18 residues. In DNA, the CDR3 is TGCACCAGCAGCCAAGTAACCGGGACAGGAATCCCTAATGAAAAACTGTTTTTT. This gives the protein CTSSQVTGTGIPNEKLFF.

The chain recombines TRBV18 with TRBJ2-2, with 12 bases that match TRBD2. V gave up 8 bases and J gave up 5 bases; unmatched junction bases: 9. Germline V gene lookup returns CDR1 KGHSH and CDR2 LQKENI. CDR3 size: 16 residues. In DNA form, the CDR3 reads TGTGCCAGCCCGACGACTAGCGGGAGAGGTACCGGGGAGCTGTTTTTT. This translates into CASPTTSGRGTGELFF.

In this sample, this clone turned up a few times. The V call is TRBV27, the J call TRBJ2-6; TRBD1 aligns across 9 bases. The germline gives CDR1 MNHEY, CDR2 SMNVEV (reference sequence). V gave up 10 bases and J gave up 0 bases; unmatched junction bases: 13. CDR3 length: 18 residues. This CDR3 reads CATGVVTGGISGANVLTF. DNA for the CDR3: TGTGCCACCGGGGTGGTGACAGGGGGTATCTCTGGGGCCAACGTCCTGACTTTC.

The CDR3: CATSAGRELNTGELFF. The CDR3 DNA is TGTGCCACCAGTGCGGGGCGGGAGCTGAACACCGGGGAGCTGTTTTTT. The chain has TRBV24-1 and TRBJ2-2; 7 bases fit TRBD2. J was trimmed by 1 base and V by 5 bases; bases with no gene match: 6. Germline V gene sequence: CDR1 KGHDR, CDR2 SFDVKD. The CDR3 has 16 residues.

J is TRBJ2-7 and V is TRBV7-2; D ambiguous. The germline V gene has CDR1 SGHTA and CDR2 FQGNSA. V shed 2 bases and J shed 0 bases, with 8 bases lying between them. CDR3 length: 14 residues. The CDR3 loop is CASSLLGNSYEQYF. The CDR3 coding sequence is TGTGCCAGCAGCTTATTGGGCAACTCCTACGAGCAGTACTTC.

This rearrangement joins TRBV7-8 to TRBJ2-1; D is perhaps TRBD1 (5 bases). This CDR3 comprises 16 residues. Germline CDR1 reads SGHVS; CDR2 reads FQNEAQ. V dropped 2 bases and J dropped 6 bases, with 17 bases sitting between them. The DNA of the CDR3 is TGTGCCAGCAGCTTATCTCGGTTGGTAGGGGCCAATGAGCAGTTCTTC. The encoded protein is CASSLSRLVGANEQFF.

J is TRBJ1-5 and V is TRBV7-2, with D unresolved. There are 13 residues in the CDR3. Germline CDR1 is SGHTA and CDR2 is FQGNSA. Trimming left V 5 bases short and J 3 bases short, with 8 bases between. Written as DNA, the CDR3 is TGTGCCAGCAGCAACATGATCAATCAGCCCCAGCATTTT. Its translation is CASSNMINQPQHF.

The chain couples TRBV5-1 to TRBJ1-2; 11 bases are shared with TRBD1. The CDR3 runs to 15 residues. The ends lost 4 bases at V and 4 bases at J; junction bases unmatched: 6. Germline values: CDR1 SGHRS, CDR2 YFSETQ. The CDR3 nucleotides read TGCGCCAGCAGCCCGGGACAGGGGGGAGGCTATGGCTACACCTTC. It translates to CASSPGQGGGYGYTF.

This rearrangement joins TRBV30 to TRBJ1-2; D is perhaps TRBD1 (5 bases). V lost 1 base and J lost 4, with 16 bases in between. Germline V gene lookup returns CDR1 GTSNPN and CDR2 SVGIG (reference sequence). The CDR3 runs to 15 residues. CDR3 region: CAWSGQGLHLYGYTF. The CDR3 nucleotides are TGTGCCTGGAGTGGGCAGGGTCTGCACCTCTATGGCTACACCTTC.

The chain combines TRBV11-2 with TRBJ2-1; 11 positions match TRBD2. The germline V gene encodes CDR1 SGHAT and CDR2 FQNNGV. J gave up 8 bases and V 1 base, and 10 bases lay outside the gene matches. CDR3 length: 17 residues. CDR3: CASSLAHITSGSDEQFF. CDR3 nucleotides: TGTGCCAGCAGCTTAGCACATATCACTAGCGGGAGCGATGAGCAGTTCTTC. Complete variable domain (other parts from reference TRBV11-2 and TRBJ2-1): EAGVAQSPRYKIIEKRQSVAFWCNPISGHATLYWYQQILGQGPKLLIQFQNNGVVDDSQLPKDRFSAERLKGVDSTLKIQPAKLEDSAVYLCASSLAHITSGSDEQFFGPGTRLTVL.

J is TRBJ2-4 and V is TRBV11-2, with TRBD1 matching over 11 bases. This CDR3 has 14 residues. Germline V gene sequence: CDR1 SGHAT, CDR2 FQNNGV. Unmatched junction bases numbered 8, after V lost 7 bases and J lost 9 bases. This CDR3 reads CASTPGTGGSIQYF. CDR3 nucleotide sequence: TGTGCCAGCACCCCTGGGACAGGGGGGAGCATTCAGTACTTC. The full variable domain, its missing parts supplied by reference TRBV11-2 and TRBJ2-4, is EAGVAQSPRYKIIEKRQSVAFWCNPISGHATLYWYQQILGQGPKLLIQFQNNGVVDDSQLPKDRFSAERLKGVDSTLKIQPAKLEDSAVYLCASTPGTGGSIQYFGAGTRLSVL.

The chain combines TRBV2 with TRBJ1-2, with 8 positions matching TRBD1. Trimming took 9 bases from V and 4 from J; bases not matched to a gene: 7. The CDR3 length is 13 residues. Germline V gene lookup returns CDR1 SNHLY and CDR2 FYNNEI. The CDR3 DNA sequence: TGTGCCAGGGGGGCAGGGGGCGGCTATGGCTACACCTTC. Its translation is CARGAGGGYGYTF. Variable domain in full (rest from reference TRBV2 and TRBJ1-2): EPEVTQTPSHQVTQMGQEVILRCVPISNHLYFYWYRQILGQKVEFLVSFYNNEISEKSEIFDDQFSVERPDGSNFTLKIRSTKLEDSAMYFCARGAGGGYGYTFGSGTRLTVV.

This clone has just one count. The rearrangement uses TRBV6-2 or TRBV6-3 and TRBJ2-7; 13 bases are shared with TRBD2. CDR1 MNHEY and CDR2 SVGEGT come from the germline V gene. The CDR3 spans 16 residues. J lost 4 bases, V lost 5 bases, and 8 bases had no gene match. The CDR3 DNA sequence: TGTGCCAGCAGTCCACTCCTGGGACTAGCGGGATACGAGCAGTACTTC. It encodes CASSPLLGLAGYEQYF.

V usage is TRBV28 and J usage is TRBJ1-2, with unresolved D. The CDR3 is 13 residues long. From germline, CDR1 is MDHEN and CDR2 SYDVKM. The germline V and J ends were trimmed by 4 bases and 6 bases, with 12 bases remaining between them. The CDR3 sequence: CASSSTVRHGYTF. CDR3 nucleotides: TGTGCCAGCAGTTCCACCGTCAGGCATGGCTACACCTTC.

This chain links TRBV20-1 with TRBJ2-7; D is possibly TRBD2 (6 bases). Germline-derived CDR1 and CDR2 are DFQATT and SNEGSKA (reference sequence). V was shortened by 3 bases and J by 5 bases, with 14 bases between the two germline ends. This CDR3 spans 13 amino acids. CDR3 bases: TGCAGTGCTAGTATTCCGACTAGGGACGAGCAGTACTTC. It specifies CSASIPTRDEQYF.

A remark on this clone: One end of the junction is discordant with germline, which a read error may explain. The chain carries TRBV10-2 and TRBJ1-1; 7 positions agree with TRBD1. CDR1 is WSHSY and CDR2 is SAAADI in the germline V gene. The CDR3 sequence is 13 residues long. In nucleotides, the CDR3 is TGCGCCAGCAGTGAGTCGACTCGGAGGAGGGACAGTTGG. It codes for CASSESTRRRDSW.

The V gene is TRBV5-1, the J gene TRBJ2-7; TRBD1 agrees at 10 bases. Germline CDR1 SGHRS, CDR2 YFSETQ. This CDR3 is 15 amino acids long. V gave up 5 bases and J gave up 6 bases; unmatched junction bases: 11. The CDR3 region is CASRPATGGGGEQYF. The CDR3 DNA follows: TGCGCCAGCAGACCCGCGACAGGGGGCGGAGGCGAGCAGTACTTC. The full variable domain, rest sourced from reference TRBV5-1 and TRBJ2-7, is KAGVTQTPRYLIKTRGQQVTLSCSPISGHRSVSWYQQTPGQGLQFLFEYFSETQRNKGNFPGRFSGRQFSNSRSEMNVSTLELGDSALYLCASRPATGGGGEQYFGPGTRLTVT.